This entry lists 25 T cell receptor beta chains sequenced from one sample in a study of blood T cell repertoires in COVID-19. Generated by immunoSEQ multiplex PCR, the TCRdb table keeps only in-frame clones and is missing some. Here the sample spans fewer than 200,000 clones, 90% being singletons. Sequencing was done on a sample of peripheral blood. These receptors came from a man in his forties or fifties with acute or convalescent COVID-19.

V and J are TRBV5-1 and TRBJ1-1; perhaps TRBD1 as D (5 bases). The CDR3 runs 13 residues. The germline CDR1 and CDR2 sequences are SGHRS and YFSETQ. V was pared by 3 bases and J by 8 bases, with 14 bases between. CDR3 nucleotides: TGCGCCAGCAGCTCAACCGGGACTGGGGAAGCTTTCTTT. The encoded protein is CASSSTGTGEAFF. Filled out from reference TRBV5-1 and TRBJ1-1, the complete variable domain reads KAGVTQTPRYLIKTRGQQVTLSCSPISGHRSVSWYQQTPGQGLQFLFEYFSETQRNKGNFPGRFSGRQFSNSRSEMNVSTLELGDSALYLCASSSTGTGEAFFGQGTRLTVV.

The CDR3 DNA is TGTGCCAGCTCAACAGGGACAGGCGACTATGGCTACACCTTC. It translates to CASSTGTGDYGYTF. The chain couples TRBV18 to TRBJ1-2, with 8 bases matching TRBD1. The germline gives CDR1 KGHSH, CDR2 LQKENI. The CDR3 sequence is 14 residues long. V was pared by 5 bases and J by 3 bases, with 5 bases of the junction left unmatched.

The rearrangement links TRBV2 to TRBJ1-5, with 8 bases that match TRBD1. Per germline, CDR1 SNHLY and CDR2 FYNNEI. The CDR3 is 13 residues long. Losses at the gene ends were 4 bases for V and 6 bases for J; bases not matched to a gene: 2. DNA of the CDR3: TGTGCCAGCAGTGGGACAGGGTTTCAGCCCCAGCATTTT. It translates to CASSGTGFQPQHF.

The chain is built from TRBV11-1 and TRBJ2-3; 12 bases line up with TRBD2. The CDR3 spans 15 residues. Germline loops: CDR1 SGHAT, CDR2 FQDESV (reference sequence). Unmatched junction bases numbered 2, after V lost 5 bases and J lost 2 bases. In nucleotides, the CDR3 is TGTGCCAGCAGCCGGACTAGCGGGAACACAGATACGCAGTATTTT. It translates to CASSRTSGNTDTQYF.

The chain joins TRBV2 to TRBJ1-1; the D gene is possibly TRBD1 (6 bases). Germline CDR1 reads SNHLY; CDR2 reads FYNNEI. The CDR3 loop spans 13 amino acids. Trimming took off 10 bases at V and 1 base at J, with 13 bases between the two ends. The chain's CDR3 is CANLGQPNTEAFF. CDR3 nucleotides: TGTGCCAATTTAGGACAGCCGAACACTGAAGCTTTCTTT. The full variable domain, rest sourced from reference TRBV2 and TRBJ1-1, is EPEVTQTPSHQVTQMGQEVILRCVPISNHLYFYWYRQILGQKVEFLVSFYNNEISEKSEIFDDQFSVERPDGSNFTLKIRSTKLEDSAMYFCANLGQPNTEAFFGQGTRLTVV.

CDR3 nucleotide sequence: TGTGCCAGCAGCCTCGTTGGAGCGGGAGTTTCGGATACGCAGTATTTT. This gives the protein CASSLVGAGVSDTQYF. The chain has TRBV7-9 and TRBJ2-3, with 8 bases that match TRBD2. Germline V gene lookup returns CDR1 SEHNR and CDR2 FQNEAQ (reference sequence). This CDR3 is 16 amino acids long. After removal of 5 bases from V and 6 bases from J, the junction contained 13 bases not matched to a gene.

The chain has TRBV12-3 or TRBV12-4 and TRBJ1-1; D not resolved. This CDR3 has 13 residues. V lost 2 bases and J 6 bases, leaving 10 bases between the germline ends. CDR3 loop: CASSLQVESEAFF. CDR3 sequence (DNA): TGTGCCAGCAGTTTACAGGTAGAGTCTGAAGCTTTCTTT.

The J gene is TRBJ2-2, the V gene TRBV18, with 7 bases aligning to TRBD1. The V and J ends lost 3 bases and 3 bases, in that order; junction bases with no gene match: 7. CDR3 length: 16 residues. The germline V gene has CDR1 KGHSH and CDR2 LQKENI. CDR3 nucleotides: TGTGCCAGCTCACCTCGACAGGGTGGGGACACCGGGGAGCTGTTTTTT. Its protein is CASSPRQGGDTGELFF.

V gene TRBV29-1 combines with J gene TRBJ1-6; 9 nucleotides match TRBD1. Germline V gene lookup returns CDR1 SQVTM and CDR2 ANQGSEA. The CDR3 runs 13 residues. The V gene end was trimmed by 6 bases and the J gene end by 7 bases; junction bases not matched to a gene: 4. CDR3 DNA: TGCAGCGTGGGGACAGGGACGAATTCACCCCTCCACTTT. Its protein is CSVGTGTNSPLHF.

The rearrangement uses TRBV27 and TRBJ2-1; the match to TRBD1 covers 9 bases. Unmatched junction bases numbered 8, after V lost 3 bases and J lost 5 bases. The CDR3 is 16 residues long. Germline V gene lookup returns CDR1 MNHEY and CDR2 SMNVEV (reference sequence). Here the CDR3 DNA reads TGTGCCAGCAGTTTGTTCGGACAGGGGAGGCACAATGAGCAGTTCTTC. Protein product: CASSLFGQGRHNEQFF.

The chain is built from TRBV19 and TRBJ1-1, with D tentatively TRBD1 (5 bases). Trimming removed 5 bases at V and 5 bases at J, with 12 bases between. Germline CDR1 and CDR2: LNHDA and SQIVND (reference sequence). This CDR3 comprises 13 residues. The DNA of the CDR3 is TGTGCCAGTAGTCCAGGCGGGGCGACTGAAGCTTTCTTT. This sequence encodes CASSPGGATEAFF.

The chain links TRBV6-5 to TRBJ1-2, with TRBD1 matching over 9 bases. The CDR3 is made up of 13 amino acids. CDR1 and CDR2 from the germline V gene are MNHEY and SVGAGI. J lost 8 bases, V lost 6 bases, and 7 bases had no gene match. The CDR3 here is CASRIRDRDGYTF. CDR3 in DNA: TGTGCCAGCAGAATCCGGGACAGGGACGGCTACACCTTC.

This sequence joins TRBV7-2 and TRBJ2-3; 11 positions agree with TRBD2. Germline V gene sequence: CDR1 SGHTA, CDR2 FQGNSA. This CDR3 contains 16 residues. V was pared by 2 bases and J by 4 bases, with 5 bases of the junction left unmatched. This chain's CDR3 is CASSLTSGREADTQYF. For the CDR3, the DNA is TGTGCCAGCAGCTTAACTAGCGGGAGAGAGGCAGATACGCAGTATTTT.

The rearrangement links TRBV19 to TRBJ2-7; possible D gene TRBD2, 7 bases. CDR3 length: 15 residues. Trimming removed 3 bases from V and 1 base from J, with 13 bases in between. Germline CDR1 and CDR2: LNHDA and SQIVND (reference sequence). CDR3 DNA: TGTGCCAGTAGTATGGGGGCGGGGGAGTCCTACGAGCAGTACGTC. Residues: CASSMGAGESYEQYV.

V is TRBV9 and J is TRBJ1-2, with 12 bases lining up with TRBD1. This CDR3 is built from 16 residues. The trim removed 3 bases at V and 5 bases at J, leaving 8 bases unmatched. From germline, CDR1 is SGDLS and CDR2 YYNGEE. The CDR3 DNA reads as TGTGCCAGCAGCGCGGGGACAGGGGGCGCCGGATATGGCTACACCTTC. Its translation is CASSAGTGGAGYGYTF. The full variable domain, with the rest looked up from reference TRBV9 and TRBJ1-2, is DSGVTQTPKHLITATGQRVTLRCSPRSGDLSVYWYQQSLDQGLQFLIQYYNGEERAKGNILERFSAQQFPDLHSELNLSSLELGDSALYFCASSAGTGGAGYGYTFGSGTRLTVV.

The V call is TRBV4-1, the J call TRBJ2-7; 14 bases agree with TRBD2. V shed 4 bases and J 1 base; nucleotides not matched to a gene: 9. In germline, CDR1 is MGHRA, CDR2 YSYEKL. This CDR3 contains 18 residues. Here the CDR3 DNA reads TGCGCCAGCAGCCTTTCCCTGGGACTAGCGGGAGTATCCTACGAGCAGTACTTC. This translates into CASSLSLGLAGVSYEQYF.

The chain combines TRBV27 with TRBJ1-5; a weak D match, TRBD1 (5 bases). The CDR3 extends over 19 amino acids. CDR1 MNHEY and CDR2 SMNVEV come from the germline V gene (reference sequence). Trimming left V 2 bases short and J 4 bases short, with 24 bases between. In nucleotides, the CDR3 is TGTGCCAGCAGTTTAAAGTGGCCTCAGGGTACGGTAGGGAATCAGCCCCAGCATTTT. Encoded protein: CASSLKWPQGTVGNQPQHF.

The J gene is TRBJ2-2, the V gene TRBV19, with 10 bases fitting TRBD2. The V and J ends lost 6 bases and 2 bases, in that order; junction bases with no gene match: 3. In germline, CDR1 is LNHDA, CDR2 SQIVND (reference sequence). The CDR3 totals 15 residues. CDR3 sequence: CASRRTSGNTGELFF. The CDR3 region has the DNA TGTGCCAGTAGGAGGACTAGCGGAAACACCGGGGAGCTGTTTTTT. Complete variable domain (other parts from reference TRBV19 and TRBJ2-2): DGGITQSPKYLFRKEGQNVTLSCEQNLNHDAMYWYRQDPGQGLRLIYYSQIVNDFQKGDIAEGYSVSREKKESFPLTVTSAQKNPTAFYLCASRRTSGNTGELFFGEGSRLTVL.

J is TRBJ2-2 and V is TRBV18; the D is unclear. The CDR3 extends over 14 amino acids. Germline values: CDR1 KGHSH, CDR2 LQKENI. V lost 1 base, J lost 3 bases, and 6 bases lay in between. CDR3 sequence (DNA): TGTGCCAGCTCACCACAGAGCGACACCGGGGAGCTGTTTTTT. Encoded protein: CASSPQSDTGELFF.

This clone was recorded once. The V gene is TRBV27, the J gene TRBJ2-1, with D maybe TRBD1 (6 bases). V was cut by 4 bases and J by 3 bases, with 16 bases left in between. CDR1 MNHEY and CDR2 SMNVEV come from the germline V gene (reference sequence). CDR3 length: 16 residues. The CDR3 sequence: CASSSLFRDIYNEQFF. The CDR3, as DNA: TGTGCCAGCAGTTCTCTCTTCAGGGACATCTACAATGAGCAGTTCTTC.

The chain couples TRBV27 to TRBJ2-7, with D perhaps matching TRBD2 (6 bases). Per the germline V gene, CDR1 is MNHEY and CDR2 is SMNVEV (reference sequence). V was pared by 6 bases and J by 5 bases, with 17 bases between. This CDR3 is 14 amino acids long. This CDR3 is CASSYGNWGDEQYF. DNA of the CDR3: TGTGCCAGCAGCTATGGGAATTGGGGGGACGAGCAGTACTTC.

Only a few counts were recorded for this clone. The chain couples TRBV2 to TRBJ2-2, with D unclear. Trimming stripped 8 bases from V and 5 bases from J, with 18 bases between. The germline V gene has CDR1 SNHLY and CDR2 FYNNEI. CDR3 length: 15 residues. The CDR3 DNA sequence: TGTGCCAGCTCGGTCTCGAGTAGATTAACCGGGGAGCTGTTTTTT. This encodes CASSVSSRLTGELFF.

The V gene is TRBV13, the J gene TRBJ1-4; possibly TRBD1 for D (6 bases). The CDR3 is made up of 17 amino acids. Deletions cut 5 bases from V and 3 bases from J, with 19 bases between. Per germline, CDR1 PRHDT and CDR2 FYEKMQ (reference sequence). CDR3 loop: CASSHRTERLANEKLFF. The CDR3 DNA sequence: TGTGCCAGCAGCCATAGGACAGAACGGTTAGCTAATGAAAAACTGTTTTTT.

The chain employs TRBV5-1 and TRBJ1-1; D remains ambiguous. This CDR3 is 14 amino acids long. V lost 0 bases to trimming and J lost 0 bases, with 6 bases between them. CDR1 SGHRS and CDR2 YFSETQ come from the germline V gene. The DNA for the CDR3 is TGCGCCAGCAGCTTGGAGTACATGAACACTGAAGCTTTCTTT. Translation: CASSLEYMNTEAFF.

J is TRBJ2-2 and V is TRBV18; D is unclear. Between the trimmed V and J ends, which lost 6 bases and 2 bases, there was a span of 10 bases. The CDR3 loop spans 14 amino acids. Germline values: CDR1 KGHSH, CDR2 LQKENI. The CDR3 nucleotides read TGTGCCAGCTCTTACCGACATAACACCGGGGAGCTGTTTTTT. As protein: CASSYRHNTGELFF.